This T cell receptor (beta chain) is drawn from a study of T cells after yellow fever vaccination. Study-wide results and caveats: Among primary-vaccination clones, most reappeared after the booster, at around 97% for CD4 and more than 85% for CD8. A weaker secondary response peaked on day 5, the primary on day 15.

V lost 8 bases and J lost 0, with 11 bases in between. Germline lookup yields CDR1 LNHDA and CDR2 SQIVND (reference sequence). This CDR3 region has 13 residues. As to this clonotype: Its antigen is as yet unknown.

MiXCR, run by TCRdb on the 5' RACE reads, gives a single entry per CDR3 protein. The data hold just under 600,000 distinct CDR3 sequences, with roughly 13% observed a single time. The input for sequencing was PBMCs, taken on the day of the yellow fever booster vaccination. V is TRBV19 and J is TRBJ2-7; D unclear. This receptor was identified in a man aged 30-40 years who received the YFV17D yellow fever vaccine. CDR3 DNA sequence: TGTGCCAGTCGAGATATAAGCTCCTACGAGCAGTACTTC. Its translation is CASRDISSYEQYF.